Here is one T cell receptor (beta chain) with its context. As yet, its antigen is unknown. The CDR3 runs 15 residues. V lost 4 bases and J lost 3; bases outside the gene matches: 3. CDR1 and CDR2 (germline): SGDLS, YYNGEE. PCR employed 60 Vbeta and 13 Jbeta primers. Assay used: immunoSEQ multiplex PCR; TCRdb lists only in-frame clones, some missing. This sample's clone table lists under 90,000 clones. This entry belongs to a study of cytomegalovirus exposure and HLA in healthy donors. Study-wide points: Looking again later, the authors saw that most CMV-associated TCR beta chains seemed HLA-restricted. In a later analysis, donors in an Asian-associated ancestry cluster reportedly had fewer N-insertions in productive TCRs than the cohort mean. By HLA locus, TCR association rates varied in a later analysis, with DRB1 showing the most and HLA-C the fewest. In the analysis, some V segments, TRBV6-2 and TRBV6-3 included, were excluded as indistinguishable.

The receptor was isolated from a man aged 45 to 65 in good health and CMV-seropositive. The chain employs TRBV9 and TRBJ2-1; 11 bases are shared with TRBD2. Material: PBMCs. The CDR3 DNA reads TGTGCCAGCAGCTTGACTAGCGGGGACTACAATGAGCAGTTCTTC. Protein sequence: CASSLTSGDYNEQFF.